This TCR beta chain derives from a study of cytomegalovirus exposure and HLA in healthy donors. PCR involved 60 Vbeta and 13 Jbeta primers. Generated by immunoSEQ multiplex PCR, the TCRdb table keeps only in-frame clones and is missing some. The data show some 110,000 clones, roughly 66% seen once. This CDR3 has 13 residues. Germline V gene data show CDR1 as ENHRY and CDR2 as SYGVKD. V was pared by 8 bases and J by 0 bases, with 8 bases between. The clonotype was recovered from a man between 60 and 75 years old in good health and CMV-seropositive. V usage is TRBV10-3 and J usage is TRBJ1-3; D ambiguous. The sequencing input was PBMCs. The CDR3 DNA follows: TGTGCCATCCGGGAAACCTCTGGAAACACCATATATTTT. Translating gives CAIRETSGNTIYF.